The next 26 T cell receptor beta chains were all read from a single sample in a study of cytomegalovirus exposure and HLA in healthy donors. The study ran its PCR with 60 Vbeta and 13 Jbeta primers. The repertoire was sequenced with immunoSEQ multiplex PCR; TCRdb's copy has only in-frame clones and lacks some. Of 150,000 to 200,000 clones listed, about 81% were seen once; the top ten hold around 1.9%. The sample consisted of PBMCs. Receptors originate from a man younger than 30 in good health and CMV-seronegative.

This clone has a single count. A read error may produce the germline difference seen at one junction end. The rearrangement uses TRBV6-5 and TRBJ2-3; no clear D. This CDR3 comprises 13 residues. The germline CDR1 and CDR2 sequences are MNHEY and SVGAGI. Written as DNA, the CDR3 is TGTGCCAGCAATTACTCCTTCACAGATACGCAGTATTTT. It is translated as CASNYSFTDTQYF.

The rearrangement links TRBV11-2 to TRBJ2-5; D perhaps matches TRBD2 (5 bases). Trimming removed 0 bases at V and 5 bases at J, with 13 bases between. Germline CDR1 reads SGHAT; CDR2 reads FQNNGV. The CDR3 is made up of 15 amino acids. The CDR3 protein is CASSLDSVGVETQYF. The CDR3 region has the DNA TGTGCCAGCAGCTTAGATTCGGTGGGAGTGGAGACCCAGTACTTC.

The DNA of the CDR3 is TGTGCCAGCAGCTTGCGGAGTTCTAGGCGCAATGAGCAGTTCTTC. Amino acids: CASSLRSSRRNEQFF. This chain joins TRBV5-4 and TRBJ2-1, with D unresolved. The CDR3 consists of 15 residues. Germline loops: CDR1 SGHNT, CDR2 YYREEE (reference sequence). V was pared by 1 base and J by 6 bases, with 14 bases between.

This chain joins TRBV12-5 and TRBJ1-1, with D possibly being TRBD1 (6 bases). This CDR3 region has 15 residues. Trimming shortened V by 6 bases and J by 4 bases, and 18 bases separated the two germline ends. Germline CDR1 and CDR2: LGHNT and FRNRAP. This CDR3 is CASGIGTTSSTEAFF. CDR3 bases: TGTGCTAGTGGGATCGGGACAACAAGTAGCACTGAAGCTTTCTTT. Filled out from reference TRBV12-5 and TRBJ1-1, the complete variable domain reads DARVTQTPRHKVTEMGQEVTMRCQPILGHNTVFWYRQTMMQGLELLAYFRNRAPLDDSGMPKDRFSAEMPDATLATLKIQPSEPRDSAVYFCASGIGTTSSTEAFFGQGTRLTVV.

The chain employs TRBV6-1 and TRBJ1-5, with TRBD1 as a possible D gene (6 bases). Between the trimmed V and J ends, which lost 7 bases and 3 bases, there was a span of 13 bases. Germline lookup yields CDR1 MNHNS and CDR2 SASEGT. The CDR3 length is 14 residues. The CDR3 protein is CASTVGGPNQPQHF. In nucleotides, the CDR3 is TGTGCCAGCACTGTTGGGGGCCCCAATCAGCCCCAGCATTTT.

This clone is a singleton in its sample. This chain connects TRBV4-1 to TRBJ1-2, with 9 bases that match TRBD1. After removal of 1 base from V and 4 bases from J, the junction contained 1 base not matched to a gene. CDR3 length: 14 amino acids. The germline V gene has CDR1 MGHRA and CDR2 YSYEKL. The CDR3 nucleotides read TGCGCCAGCAGCCAAGGACAGGGGGTCTATGGCTACACCTTC. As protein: CASSQGQGVYGYTF.

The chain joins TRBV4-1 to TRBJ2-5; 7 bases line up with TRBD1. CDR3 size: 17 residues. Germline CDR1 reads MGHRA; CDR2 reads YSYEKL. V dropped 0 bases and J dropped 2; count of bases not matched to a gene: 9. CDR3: CASSQDSGDSIQETQYF. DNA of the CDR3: TGCGCCAGCAGCCAAGATTCAGGGGACAGTATTCAAGAGACCCAGTACTTC.

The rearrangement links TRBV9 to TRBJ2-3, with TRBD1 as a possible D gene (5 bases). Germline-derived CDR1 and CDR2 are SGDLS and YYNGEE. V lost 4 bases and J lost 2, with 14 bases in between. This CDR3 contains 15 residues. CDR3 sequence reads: CASSSPNRFTDTQYF. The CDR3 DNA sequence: TGTGCCAGCAGCTCCCCAAACAGGTTCACAGATACGCAGTATTTT.

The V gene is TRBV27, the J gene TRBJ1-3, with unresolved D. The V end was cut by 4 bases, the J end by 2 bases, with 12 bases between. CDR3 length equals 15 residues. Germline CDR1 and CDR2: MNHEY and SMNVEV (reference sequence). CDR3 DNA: TGTGCCAGCAGTTCGAGGGTAACTACTGGAAACACCATATATTTT. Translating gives CASSSRVTTGNTIYF.

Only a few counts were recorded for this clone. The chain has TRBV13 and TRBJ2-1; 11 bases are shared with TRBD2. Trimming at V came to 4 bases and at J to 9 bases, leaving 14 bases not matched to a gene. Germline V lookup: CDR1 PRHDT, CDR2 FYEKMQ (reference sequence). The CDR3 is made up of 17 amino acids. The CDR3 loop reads CASSSRTTSGRDGEQFF. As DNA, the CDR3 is TGTGCCAGCAGCTCAAGGACCACTAGCGGGAGAGACGGTGAGCAGTTCTTC.

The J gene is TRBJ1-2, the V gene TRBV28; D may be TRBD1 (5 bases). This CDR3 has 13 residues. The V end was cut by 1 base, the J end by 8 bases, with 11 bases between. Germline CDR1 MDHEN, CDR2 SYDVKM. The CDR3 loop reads CASSLLAGNGYTF. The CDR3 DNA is TGTGCCAGCAGTTTATTGGCAGGGAACGGCTACACCTTC.

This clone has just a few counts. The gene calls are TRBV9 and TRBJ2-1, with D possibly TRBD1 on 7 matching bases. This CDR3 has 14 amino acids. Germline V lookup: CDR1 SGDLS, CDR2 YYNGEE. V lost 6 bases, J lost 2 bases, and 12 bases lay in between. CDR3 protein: CASNGGQPYNEQFF. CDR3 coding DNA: TGTGCCAGCAACGGGGGACAGCCCTACAATGAGCAGTTCTTC.

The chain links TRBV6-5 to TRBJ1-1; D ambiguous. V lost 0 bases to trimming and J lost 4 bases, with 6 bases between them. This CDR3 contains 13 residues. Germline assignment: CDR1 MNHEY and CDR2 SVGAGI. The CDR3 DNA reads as TGTGCCAGCAGTTACTCCGTGAGCACTGAAGCTTTCTTT. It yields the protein CASSYSVSTEAFF.

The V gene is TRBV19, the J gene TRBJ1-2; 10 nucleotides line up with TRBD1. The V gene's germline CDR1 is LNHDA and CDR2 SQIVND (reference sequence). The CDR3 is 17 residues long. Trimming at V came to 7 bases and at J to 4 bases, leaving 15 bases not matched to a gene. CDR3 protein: CASNAGTGALQGYGYTF. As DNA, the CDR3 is TGTGCCAGTAACGCCGGGACAGGGGCCCTCCAGGGCTATGGCTACACCTTC.

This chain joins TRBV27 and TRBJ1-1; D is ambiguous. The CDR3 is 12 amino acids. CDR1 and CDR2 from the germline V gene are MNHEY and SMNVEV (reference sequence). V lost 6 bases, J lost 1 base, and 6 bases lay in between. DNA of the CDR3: TGTGCCAGCAGAGCGTCGAACACTGAAGCTTTCTTT. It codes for CASRASNTEAFF.

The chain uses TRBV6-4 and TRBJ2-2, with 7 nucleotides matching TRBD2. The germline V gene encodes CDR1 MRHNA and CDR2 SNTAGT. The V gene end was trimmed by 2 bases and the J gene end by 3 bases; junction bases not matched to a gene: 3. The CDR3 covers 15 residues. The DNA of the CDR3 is TGTGCCAGCAGTGACGGGGGGGGAGACACCGGGGAGCTGTTTTTT. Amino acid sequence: CASSDGGGDTGELFF.

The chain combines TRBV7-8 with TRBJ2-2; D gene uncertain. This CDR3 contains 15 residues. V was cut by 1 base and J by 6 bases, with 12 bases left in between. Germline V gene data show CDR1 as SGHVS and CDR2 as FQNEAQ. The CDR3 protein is CASSLDGRSAGELFF. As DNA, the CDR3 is TGTGCCAGCAGCTTAGACGGTCGATCGGCCGGGGAGCTGTTTTTT.

CDR3 bases: TGTGCCAGCAGCTTGAGCCCAACGGGAAACACCATATATTTT. The encoded protein is CASSLSPTGNTIYF. This rearrangement joins TRBV7-9 to TRBJ1-3; D is unclear. Germline values: CDR1 SEHNR, CDR2 FQNEAQ (reference sequence). The CDR3 covers 14 residues. V was pared by 3 bases and J by 4 bases, with 10 bases between.

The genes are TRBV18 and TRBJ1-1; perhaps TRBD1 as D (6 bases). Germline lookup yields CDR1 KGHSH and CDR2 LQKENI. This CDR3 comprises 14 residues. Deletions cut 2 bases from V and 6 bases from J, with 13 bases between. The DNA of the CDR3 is TGTGCCAGCTCACCAAATCCACAGGGTCCTGAAGCTTTCTTT. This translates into CASSPNPQGPEAFF.

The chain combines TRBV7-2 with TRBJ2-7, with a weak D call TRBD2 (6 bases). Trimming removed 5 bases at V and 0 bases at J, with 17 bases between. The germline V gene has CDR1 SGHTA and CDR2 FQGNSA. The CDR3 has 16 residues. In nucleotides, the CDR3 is TGTGCCAGCAGCAGTTGGGGGGATACAAGCTCCTACGAGCAGTACTTC. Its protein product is CASSSWGDTSSYEQYF.

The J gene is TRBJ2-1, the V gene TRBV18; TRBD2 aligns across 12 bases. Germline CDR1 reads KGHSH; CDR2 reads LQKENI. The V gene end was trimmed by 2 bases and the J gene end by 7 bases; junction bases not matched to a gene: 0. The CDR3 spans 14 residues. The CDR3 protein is CASSPTSGGNEQFF. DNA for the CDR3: TGTGCCAGCTCACCAACTAGCGGGGGGAATGAGCAGTTCTTC.

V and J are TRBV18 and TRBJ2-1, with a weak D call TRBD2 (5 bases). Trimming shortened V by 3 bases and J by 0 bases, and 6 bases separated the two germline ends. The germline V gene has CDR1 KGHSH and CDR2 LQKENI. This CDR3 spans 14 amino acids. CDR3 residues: CASSPAGSYNEQFF. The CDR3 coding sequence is TGTGCCAGCTCACCGGCGGGCTCCTACAATGAGCAGTTCTTC.

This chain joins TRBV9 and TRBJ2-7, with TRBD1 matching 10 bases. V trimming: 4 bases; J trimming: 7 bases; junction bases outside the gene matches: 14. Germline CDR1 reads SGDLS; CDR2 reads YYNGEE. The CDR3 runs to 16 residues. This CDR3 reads CASSPNLGTGVMEQYF. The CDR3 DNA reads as TGTGCCAGCAGCCCTAACCTTGGGACAGGGGTTATGGAGCAGTACTTC.

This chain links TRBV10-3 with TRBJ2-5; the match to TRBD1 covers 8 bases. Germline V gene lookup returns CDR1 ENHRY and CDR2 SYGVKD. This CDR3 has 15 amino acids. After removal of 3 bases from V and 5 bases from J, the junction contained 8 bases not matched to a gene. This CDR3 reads CAISDRTGLSETQYF. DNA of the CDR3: TGTGCCATCAGTGATAGGACAGGGCTCTCCGAGACCCAGTACTTC.

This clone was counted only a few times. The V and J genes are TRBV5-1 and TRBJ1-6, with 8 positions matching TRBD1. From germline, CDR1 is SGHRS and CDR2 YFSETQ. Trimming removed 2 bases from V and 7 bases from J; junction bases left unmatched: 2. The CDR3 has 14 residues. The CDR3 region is CASSFDRGNSPLHF. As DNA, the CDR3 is TGCGCCAGCAGCTTTGACAGGGGAAATTCACCCCTCCACTTT.

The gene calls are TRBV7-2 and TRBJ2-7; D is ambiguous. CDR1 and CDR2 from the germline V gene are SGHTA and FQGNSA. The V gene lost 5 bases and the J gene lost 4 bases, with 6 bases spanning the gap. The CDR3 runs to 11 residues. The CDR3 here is CASSLRYEQYF. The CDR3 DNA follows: TGTGCCAGCAGCCTTAGATACGAGCAGTACTTC. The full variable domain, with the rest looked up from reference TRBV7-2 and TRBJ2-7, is GAGVSQSPSNKVTEKGKDVELRCDPISGHTALYWYRQSLGQGLEFLIYFQGNSAPDKSGLPSDRFSAERTGGSVSTLTIQRTQQEDSAVYLCASSLRYEQYFGPGTRLTVT.